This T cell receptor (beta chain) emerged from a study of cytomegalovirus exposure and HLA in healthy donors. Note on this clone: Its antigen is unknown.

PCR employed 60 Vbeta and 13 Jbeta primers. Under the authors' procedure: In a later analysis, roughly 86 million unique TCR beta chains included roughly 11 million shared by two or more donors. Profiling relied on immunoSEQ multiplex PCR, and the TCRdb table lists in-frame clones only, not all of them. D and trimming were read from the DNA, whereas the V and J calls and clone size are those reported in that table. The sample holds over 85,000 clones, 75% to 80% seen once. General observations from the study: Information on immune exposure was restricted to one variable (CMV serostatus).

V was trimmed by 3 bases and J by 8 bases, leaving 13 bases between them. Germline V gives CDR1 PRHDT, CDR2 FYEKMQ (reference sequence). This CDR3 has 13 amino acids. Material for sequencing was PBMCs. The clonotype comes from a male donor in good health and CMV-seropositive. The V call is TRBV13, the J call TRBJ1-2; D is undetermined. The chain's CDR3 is CASSLGRTLGYTF. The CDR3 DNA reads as TGTGCCAGCAGCTTGGGCAGGACTCTGGGCTACACCTTC.